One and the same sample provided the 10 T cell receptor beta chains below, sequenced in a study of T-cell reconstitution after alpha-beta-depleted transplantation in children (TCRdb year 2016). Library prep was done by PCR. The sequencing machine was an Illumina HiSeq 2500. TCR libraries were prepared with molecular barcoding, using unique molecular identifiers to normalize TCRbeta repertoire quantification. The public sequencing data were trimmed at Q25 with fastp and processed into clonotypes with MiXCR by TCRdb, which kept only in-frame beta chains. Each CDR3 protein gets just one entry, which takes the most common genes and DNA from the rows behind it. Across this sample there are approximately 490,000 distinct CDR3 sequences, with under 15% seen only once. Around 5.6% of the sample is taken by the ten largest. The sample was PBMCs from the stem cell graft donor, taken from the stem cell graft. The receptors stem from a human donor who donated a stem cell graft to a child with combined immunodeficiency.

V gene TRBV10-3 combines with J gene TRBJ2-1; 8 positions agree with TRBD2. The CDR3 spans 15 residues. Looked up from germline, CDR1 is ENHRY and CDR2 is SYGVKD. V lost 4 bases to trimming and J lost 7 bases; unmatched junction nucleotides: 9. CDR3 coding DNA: TGTGCCATCAGTGGGGGGGGTAGCGGGAATAATGAGCAGTTCTTC. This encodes CAISGGGSGNNEQFF.

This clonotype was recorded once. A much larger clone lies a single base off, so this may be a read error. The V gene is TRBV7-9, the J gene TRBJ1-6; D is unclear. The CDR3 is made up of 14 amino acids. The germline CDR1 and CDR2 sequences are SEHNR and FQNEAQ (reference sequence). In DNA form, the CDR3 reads TGTGCCAGCGGCTTAGCCGGGGTGTATTCACCCCTCCACTTT. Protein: CASGLAGVYSPLHF.

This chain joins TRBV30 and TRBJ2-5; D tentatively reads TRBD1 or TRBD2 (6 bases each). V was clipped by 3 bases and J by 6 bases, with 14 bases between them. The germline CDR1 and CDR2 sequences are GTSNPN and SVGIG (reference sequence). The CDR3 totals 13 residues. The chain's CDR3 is CAWRLGGAKTQYF. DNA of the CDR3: TGTGCCTGGAGGCTCGGGGGCGCAAAGACCCAGTACTTC.

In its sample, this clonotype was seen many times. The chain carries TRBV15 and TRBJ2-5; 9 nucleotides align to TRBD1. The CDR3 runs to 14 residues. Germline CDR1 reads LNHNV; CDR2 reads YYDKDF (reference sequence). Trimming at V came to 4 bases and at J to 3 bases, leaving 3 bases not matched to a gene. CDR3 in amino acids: CATSIWTGEETQYF. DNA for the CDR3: TGTGCCACCAGCATATGGACAGGGGAAGAGACCCAGTACTTC.

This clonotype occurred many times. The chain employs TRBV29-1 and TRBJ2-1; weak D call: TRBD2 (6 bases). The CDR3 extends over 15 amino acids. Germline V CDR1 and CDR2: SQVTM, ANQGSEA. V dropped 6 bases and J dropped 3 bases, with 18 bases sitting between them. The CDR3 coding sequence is TGCAGCGTCTTATACAGCGGGCCTCACTACAATGAGCAGTTCTTC. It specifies CSVLYSGPHYNEQFF.

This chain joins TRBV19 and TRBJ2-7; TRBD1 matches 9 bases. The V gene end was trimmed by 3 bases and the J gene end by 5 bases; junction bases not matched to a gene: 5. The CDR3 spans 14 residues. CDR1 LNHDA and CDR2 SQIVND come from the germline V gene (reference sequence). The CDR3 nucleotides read TGTGCCAGTAGTATCACAGGGGGCATAGACGAGCAGTACTTC. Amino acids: CASSITGGIDEQYF. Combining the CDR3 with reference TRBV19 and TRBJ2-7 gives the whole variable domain DGGITQSPKYLFRKEGQNVTLSCEQNLNHDAMYWYRQDPGQGLRLIYYSQIVNDFQKGDIAEGYSVSREKKESFPLTVTSAQKNPTAFYLCASSITGGIDEQYFGPGTRLTVT.

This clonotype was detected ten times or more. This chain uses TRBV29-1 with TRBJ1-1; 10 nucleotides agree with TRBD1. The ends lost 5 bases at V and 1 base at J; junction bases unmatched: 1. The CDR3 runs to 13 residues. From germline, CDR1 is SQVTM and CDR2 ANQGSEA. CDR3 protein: CSVRTGGNTEAFF. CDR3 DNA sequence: TGCAGCGTTAGGACAGGGGGGAACACTGAAGCTTTCTTT.

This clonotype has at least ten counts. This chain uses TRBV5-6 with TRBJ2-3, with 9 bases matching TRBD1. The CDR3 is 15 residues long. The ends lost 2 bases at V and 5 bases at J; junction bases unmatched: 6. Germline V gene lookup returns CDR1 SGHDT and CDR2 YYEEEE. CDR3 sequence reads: CASSFGTGSLDTQYF. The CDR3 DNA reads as TGTGCCAGCAGCTTCGGGACAGGGAGTTTAGATACGCAGTATTTT.

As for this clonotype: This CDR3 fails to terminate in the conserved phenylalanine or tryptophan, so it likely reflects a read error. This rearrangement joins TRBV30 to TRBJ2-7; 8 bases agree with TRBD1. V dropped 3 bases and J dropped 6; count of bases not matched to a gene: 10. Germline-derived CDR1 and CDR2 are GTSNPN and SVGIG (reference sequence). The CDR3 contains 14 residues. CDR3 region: CAWSPGQGFVEQYY. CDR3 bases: TGTGCCTGGAGCCCCGGACAGGGCTTTGTCGAGCAGTACTAC.

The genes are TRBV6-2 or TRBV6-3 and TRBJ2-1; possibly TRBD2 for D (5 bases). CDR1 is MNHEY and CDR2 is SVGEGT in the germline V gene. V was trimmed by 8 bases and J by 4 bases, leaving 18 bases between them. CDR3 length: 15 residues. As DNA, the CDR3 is TGTGCCAGCGGACTTTGGCGGGCCAGTTACAATGAGCAGTTCTTC. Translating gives CASGLWRASYNEQFF.